A selection of T cell receptor beta chains follows, all from one sample in a study of early T cells in non-severe SARS-CoV-2 infection. TCRdb redid the calling of the 5' RACE reads with MiXCR, one entry per CDR3 protein. Found here are roughly 70,000 distinct CDR3 sequences, about 12% of them singletons; the top ten hold about 8.3%. Sequenced sample: whole blood. These receptors were obtained from an adult who was a healthcare worker with PCR-confirmed SARS-CoV-2 infection or an uninfected control (not recorded which). Both conserved end residues are part of each CDR3. D genes are given only for firm matches. For some rows the clone size is stated as once, few or many, or as a class when expanded; others skip it.

v_call	j_call	clone_size	d_call	cdr3_aa	cdr3_nt
TRBV7-3	TRBJ2-3	many	TRBD2	CASSSTGTRDTQYF	TGTGCCAGCAGCTCCACCGGGACTAGAGATACGCAGTATTTT
TRBV19	TRBJ2-2	NA	NA	CASSTGTTGELFF	TGTGCCAGTTCGACAGGGACTACCGGGGAGCTGTTTTTT
TRBV25-1	TRBJ2-7	many	NA	CASSALIPPYEQYF	TGTGCCAGCAGTGCGTTAATACCCCCCTACGAGCAGTACTTC
TRBV7-6	TRBJ2-5	many	NA	CASSLVLGTSFKETQYF	TGTGCCAGCAGCTTAGTATTGGGGACTTCTTTTAAAGAGACCCAGTACTTC
TRBV6-5	TRBJ2-6	few	NA	CASSHRDSTAGANVLTF	TGTGCCAGCAGCCATCGGGACTCTACCGCGGGGGCCAACGTCCTGACTTTC
TRBV20-1	TRBJ2-7	NA	NA	CSAWTSQDPSYEQYF	TGCAGTGCCTGGACATCCCAAGACCCTTCCTACGAGCAGTACTTC
TRBV7-2	TRBJ1-1	NA	TRBD1	CASSSLDRGSTEAFF	TGTGCCAGCAGCTCCTTGGACAGGGGATCGACTGAAGCTTTCTTT
TRBV6-6	TRBJ2-1	NA	NA	CASEGGSYNEQFF	TGTGCCAGCGAAGGGGGATCCTACAATGAGCAGTTCTTC
TRBV20-1	TRBJ1-5	NA	NA	CSARFDSSYNQPQHF	TGCAGTGCTAGATTTGACAGCTCCTACAATCAGCCCCAGCATTTT
TRBV30	TRBJ2-1	many	NA	CAWTLASDEQFF	TGTGCCTGGACTCTAGCCTCCGATGAGCAGTTCTTC
TRBV5-1	TRBJ2-7	NA	NA	CASSLEGRSYEQYF	TGCGCCAGCAGCTTAGAGGGGAGAAGCTACGAGCAGTACTTC
TRBV3-1	TRBJ2-3	few	TRBD2	CASSPKSGLASDTQYF	TGTGCCAGCAGCCCTAAGTCCGGACTAGCGTCAGATACGCAGTATTTT
TRBV5-1	TRBJ2-5	NA	NA	CASSFRHRGQETQYF	TGCGCCAGCAGCTTCAGACACCGGGGGCAAGAGACCCAGTACTTC
TRBV28	TRBJ2-1	NA	NA	CASLREPNEQFF	TGTGCCAGCCTACGGGAGCCCAATGAGCAGTTCTTC
TRBV10-1	TRBJ2-3	few	NA	CASSDIAESSTDTQYF	TGCGCCAGCAGTGACATCGCGGAGTCTAGCACAGATACGCAGTATTTT
TRBV29-1	TRBJ2-2	NA	NA	CSVKASYTGELFF	TGCAGCGTTAAAGCGTCCTACACCGGGGAGCTGTTTTTT
TRBV7-9	TRBJ1-4	few	NA	CASSPDTEKLFF	TGTGCCAGCAGCCCTGACACCGAAAAACTGTTTTTT
TRBV6-4	TRBJ2-1	many	TRBD1	CASSDDAGGYNEQFF	TGTGCCAGCAGTGACGATGCAGGGGGCTACAATGAGCAGTTCTTC
TRBV24-1	TRBJ2-1	NA	NA	CATSDIDKRDEQFF	TGTGCCACCAGTGATATCGACAAACGGGATGAGCAGTTCTTC
TRBV11-2	TRBJ2-1	few	NA	CASSLHNEQFF	TGTGCCAGCAGCTTACACAATGAGCAGTTCTTC
TRBV18	TRBJ1-4	few	NA	CASSPTGTNEKLFF	TGTGCCAGCTCACCAACCGGAACTAATGAAAAACTGTTTTTT
TRBV14	TRBJ2-1	NA	NA	CASSQDRTYNEQFF	TGTGCCAGCAGCCAAGATCGGACTTACAATGAGCAGTTCTTC
TRBV4-1	TRBJ2-1	few	TRBD2	CASSQVSGLAANNEQFF	TGCGCCAGCAGCCAAGTAAGCGGTCTAGCGGCAAACAATGAGCAGTTCTTC
TRBV11-2	TRBJ1-6	NA	NA	CASSLDSYNSPLHF	TGTGCCAGCAGCTTAGACAGCTATAATTCACCCCTCCACTTT
TRBV6-1	TRBJ2-7	NA	TRBD2	CASRREGGPGSYEQYF	TGTGCCAGCAGACGGGAGGGCGGTCCTGGGTCCTACGAGCAGTACTTC
TRBV5-1	TRBJ1-1	few	NA	CASSLPRNTEAFF	TGCGCCAGCAGCCTCCCTCGGAACACTGAAGCTTTCTTT
TRBV28	TRBJ2-4	NA	NA	CASSLDTRWDIQYF	TGTGCCAGCAGTCTCGACACTCGTTGGGACATTCAGTACTTC
TRBV29-1	TRBJ1-1	many	NA	CSVPQGFGTEAFF	TGCAGCGTTCCCCAGGGATTCGGCACTGAAGCTTTCTTT
TRBV18	TRBJ2-4	NA	NA	CASSPPELKNIQYF	TGTGCCAGCTCACCACCGGAGCTCAAAAACATTCAGTACTTC
TRBV29-1	TRBJ2-4	NA	NA	CSAGAKNIQYF	TGCAGCGCGGGGGCCAAAAACATTCAGTACTTC
TRBV29-1	TRBJ2-7	many	TRBD2	CSVSHSGSTYEQYF	TGCAGCGTCTCTCACAGCGGGAGCACGTACGAGCAGTACTTC
TRBV6-1	TRBJ1-1	NA	NA	CASSDRASGTEAFF	TGTGCCAGCAGTGACAGGGCCTCTGGCACTGAAGCTTTCTTT
TRBV7-2	TRBJ2-7	NA	TRBD2	CASSPRLAGAGEQYF	TGTGCCAGCAGCCCCCGACTAGCGGGAGCGGGCGAGCAGTACTTC
TRBV5-1	TRBJ2-7	NA	NA	CASSLHSPDVIYEQYF	TGCGCCAGCAGCCTTCACAGCCCCGACGTCATCTACGAGCAGTACTTC
TRBV4-1	TRBJ1-4	few	NA	CASSQESGRRGDEKLFF	TGCGCCAGCAGCCAAGAGTCAGGGCGGAGGGGGGATGAAAAACTGTTTTTT
TRBV7-2	TRBJ2-1	NA	TRBD2	CASSGLAGVWEQFF	TGTGCCAGCAGCGGACTAGCGGGAGTATGGGAGCAGTTCTTC
TRBV7-6	TRBJ2-1	many	NA	CASSSQWGEQFF	TGTGCCAGCAGCTCACAGTGGGGGGAGCAGTTCTTC
TRBV20-1	TRBJ2-4	NA	NA	CSANLGGLIQYF	TGCAGTGCTAATCTTGGCGGTCTAATTCAGTACTTC
TRBV13	TRBJ1-4	few	NA	CASSSGSLTEKLFF	TGTGCCAGCAGCTCAGGGAGTTTAACCGAAAAACTGTTTTTT
TRBV11-1	TRBJ1-1	many	NA	CASSLDGTEAFF	TGTGCCAGCAGCTTGGATGGCACTGAAGCTTTCTTT
TRBV6-4	TRBJ2-5	few	NA	CASSRDDGETQYF	TGTGCCAGCAGTAGGGACGACGGAGAGACCCAGTACTTC
TRBV28	TRBJ2-5	NA	NA	CASSPPVRTQYF	TGTGCCAGCAGTCCCCCGGTCCGGACCCAGTACTTC
TRBV20-1	TRBJ2-4	few	NA	CSATRGREYF	TGCAGTGCTACACGGGGCAGGGAGTACTTC